The 22 T cell receptor beta chains below were found in one sample sequenced in a study of blood T cell repertoires in COVID-19. The table came from immunoSEQ multiplex PCR; TCRdb's copy has only in-frame clones and leaves some out. The table includes 150,000 or so clones, around 83% detected once. Sequenced sample: peripheral blood. These receptors all stem from a woman aged 45 to 65 with COVID-19, enrolled during active disease.

The chain has TRBV7-9 and TRBJ2-7; maybe TRBD1 (6 bases). CDR3 size: 13 residues. The ends were cut back, 5 bases at V and 3 bases at J, with 11 bases in the middle. Looked up from germline, CDR1 is SEHNR and CDR2 is FQNEAQ (reference sequence). The CDR3 reads CASSNRDIYEQYF. The CDR3 coding sequence is TGTGCCAGCAGCAACCGGGACATCTACGAGCAGTACTTC. Full variable domain (missing parts from reference TRBV7-9 and TRBJ2-7): DTGVSQNPRHKITKRGQNVTFRCDPISEHNRLYWYRQTLGQGPEFLTYFQNEAQLEKSRLLSDRFSAERPKGSFSTLEIQRTEQGDSAMYLCASSNRDIYEQYFGPGTRLTVT.

V is TRBV3-1 (or the pseudogene TRBV3-2) and J is TRBJ1-3; D uncertain. The CDR3 consists of 14 residues. Germline CDR1 and CDR2: LGHDT and YNNKEL (reference sequence). With 1 base removed from V and 4 bases from J, the gap between germline ends came to 8 bases. The CDR3 spells CASSQVEGGNTIYF. CDR3 sequence (DNA): TGTGCCAGCAGCCAAGTTGAGGGAGGAAACACCATATATTTT.

This chain joins TRBV9 and TRBJ2-7; tentatively, D is TRBD2 (7 bases). The CDR3 is 15 residues long. Germline V lookup: CDR1 SGDLS, CDR2 YYNGEE. V was cut by 0 bases and J by 2 bases, with 12 bases left in between. The CDR3 nucleotides read TGTGCCAGCAGCGTAGTGGGAGGGGGAGCCTACGAGCAGTACTTC. It is translated as CASSVVGGGAYEQYF. The full variable domain, with the rest looked up from reference TRBV9 and TRBJ2-7, is DSGVTQTPKHLITATGQRVTLRCSPRSGDLSVYWYQQSLDQGLQFLIQYYNGEERAKGNILERFSAQQFPDLHSELNLSSLELGDSALYFCASSVVGGGAYEQYFGPGTRLTVT.

The V and J genes are TRBV6-1 and TRBJ1-6, with 8 bases identical to TRBD1. The CDR3 sequence is 15 residues long. Per germline, CDR1 MNHNS and CDR2 SASEGT. J gave up 7 bases and V 1 base, and 3 bases lay outside the gene matches. CDR3 nucleotide sequence: TGTGCCAGCAGTGAAGGGGACAGGTTAAATTCACCCCTCCACTTT. Translation: CASSEGDRLNSPLHF.

The V and J genes are TRBV7-3 and TRBJ2-1, with D possibly being TRBD2 (7 bases). Germline CDR1 reads SGHTA; CDR2 reads FQGTGA. Trimming shortened V by 2 bases and J by 8 bases, and 16 bases separated the two germline ends. This CDR3 is 15 amino acids long. CDR3 amino acids: CASSLEPQGGDEQFF. The CDR3 nucleotides read TGTGCCAGCAGCTTAGAACCCCAAGGGGGGGATGAGCAGTTCTTC.

The sample holds one count of this clone. The chain joins TRBV3-1 (or the pseudogene TRBV3-2) to TRBJ1-2; D is ambiguous. Germline values: CDR1 LGHDT, CDR2 YNNKEL (reference sequence). CDR3 length: 15 residues. V was cut by 1 base and J by 5 bases, with 14 bases left in between. CDR3 bases: TGTGCCAGCAGCCAAGTCCTCGAGGCAATATATGGCTACACCTTC. This codes for CASSQVLEAIYGYTF.

The rearrangement joins TRBV19 to TRBJ2-7, with a weak D call TRBD1 (5 bases). CDR3 size: 12 residues. Per the germline V gene, CDR1 is LNHDA and CDR2 is SQIVND (reference sequence). The ends were cut back, 5 bases at V and 3 bases at J, with 8 bases in the middle. CDR3 protein: CASSSQGYEQYF. The CDR3, as DNA: TGTGCCAGTAGTTCGCAGGGCTACGAGCAGTACTTC.

The rearrangement uses TRBV19 and TRBJ1-3; a weak D match, TRBD1 (6 bases). CDR3 length: 12 amino acids. The V gene lost 6 bases and the J gene lost 8 bases, with 11 bases spanning the gap. Germline loops: CDR1 LNHDA, CDR2 SQIVND (reference sequence). CDR3 sequence reads: CASRTQGHTIYF. CDR3 DNA: TGTGCCAGTAGGACACAGGGTCACACCATATATTTT.

In this sample, this clone turned up a few times. V usage is TRBV5-6 and J usage is TRBJ2-7; TRBD1 aligns across 8 bases. This CDR3 comprises 13 residues. CDR1 SGHDT and CDR2 YYEEEE come from the germline V gene. V lost 3 bases and J lost 4; bases outside the gene matches: 3. The CDR3 here is CASSYTGGYEQYF. Here the CDR3 DNA reads TGTGCCAGCAGCTACACAGGGGGTTACGAGCAGTACTTC.

The J gene is TRBJ2-7, the V gene TRBV6-5; TRBD1 aligns across 7 bases. V lost 0 bases and J lost 0; bases outside the gene matches: 2. Germline V CDR1 and CDR2: MNHEY, SVGAGI. The CDR3 runs 15 residues. CDR3 region: CASSYSAGGSYEQYF. The CDR3 bases are TGTGCCAGCAGTTACTCCGCAGGGGGCTCCTACGAGCAGTACTTC.

This rearrangement joins TRBV7-8 to TRBJ2-7, with a possible D match to TRBD1 (6 bases). CDR1 and CDR2 (germline): SGHVS, FQNEAQ. CDR3 length equals 13 residues. V was cut by 3 bases and J by 5 bases, with 11 bases left in between. CDR3 protein: CASSFYRVNEQYF. The CDR3 region has the DNA TGTGCCAGCAGCTTTTACAGGGTAAACGAGCAGTACTTC.

This chain connects TRBV5-1 to TRBJ2-3; TRBD2 matches 8 bases. Germline CDR1 and CDR2: SGHRS and YFSETQ. This CDR3 is built from 15 residues. J gave up 6 bases and V 2 bases, and 8 bases lay outside the gene matches. The CDR3 nucleotides are TGCGCCAGCAGCTTAACGGGGGGGCCTGGGGATACGCAGTATTTT. Residues: CASSLTGGPGDTQYF.

This clone was detected only once. This chain uses TRBV5-1 with TRBJ2-3; D possibly corresponds to TRBD1 (5 bases). V gave up 1 base and J gave up 4 bases, with 13 bases separating them. This CDR3 spans 15 amino acids. CDR1 and CDR2 (germline): SGHRS, YFSETQ. In nucleotides, the CDR3 is TGCGCCAGCAGCTTGTCGGCAGGGTTATCAGATACGCAGTATTTT. This encodes CASSLSAGLSDTQYF.

The chain combines TRBV7-9 with TRBJ1-2; D ambiguous. The CDR3 totals 13 residues. Germline V gives CDR1 SEHNR, CDR2 FQNEAQ (reference sequence). V shed 5 bases and J shed 5 bases, with 12 bases lying between them. The CDR3 sequence is CASSPGVIYGYTF. In nucleotides, the CDR3 is TGTGCCAGCAGCCCCGGAGTCATATATGGCTACACCTTC.

The rearrangement uses TRBV11-3 and TRBJ1-4; D is uncertain. The CDR3 loop spans 15 amino acids. V lost 3 bases and J 3 bases, leaving 11 bases between the germline ends. Germline loops: CDR1 SGHNT, CDR2 YENEEA. CDR3: CASSFMGYANEKLFF. DNA of the CDR3: TGTGCCAGCAGCTTCATGGGCTATGCTAATGAAAAACTGTTTTTT. The full variable domain, completed using reference TRBV11-3 and TRBJ1-4, is EAGVVQSPRYKIIEKKQPVAFWCNPISGHNTLYWYLQNLGQGPELLIRYENEEAVDDSQLPKDRFSAERLKGVDSTLKIQPAELGDSAVYLCASSFMGYANEKLFFGSGTQLSVL.

This clone was seen just once. V and J are TRBV10-3 and TRBJ2-2; 7 bases fit TRBD2. Per the germline V gene, CDR1 is ENHRY and CDR2 is SYGVKD. J was trimmed by 4 bases and V by 6 bases; bases with no gene match: 5. This CDR3 is 14 amino acids long. As DNA, the CDR3 is TGTGCCATCAGGGGAGGGGAAAGCACCGGGGAGCTGTTTTTT. Translation: CAIRGGESTGELFF.

The CDR3 spells CASSPRGFVASGGTTDSEQFF. CDR3 in DNA: TGCGCCAGCAGTCCACGGGGATTTGTGGCTAGCGGGGGGACGACTGATAGCGAGCAGTTCTTC. The chain combines TRBV23-1 with TRBJ2-1; 11 bases fit TRBD2. TRBV23-1 is treated as an ORF (open reading frame) with a function not yet certain. J lost 10 bases, V lost 4 bases, and 27 bases had no gene match. The length of the CDR3 is 21 residues.

This clone has just one count. The V gene is TRBV6-1, the J gene TRBJ1-6, with D possibly TRBD1 on 5 matching bases. Per germline, CDR1 MNHNS and CDR2 SASEGT. This CDR3 region has 16 residues. V was cut by 3 bases and J by 0 bases, with 9 bases left in between. The CDR3 loop is CASSEAGGSYNSPLHF. The CDR3 nucleotides are TGTGCCAGCAGTGAGGCGGGGGGCTCCTATAATTCACCCCTCCACTTT.

The V and J genes are TRBV29-1 and TRBJ2-5; D may be TRBD1 (6 bases). Per germline, CDR1 SQVTM and CDR2 ANQGSEA. V was pared by 4 bases and J by 5 bases, with 8 bases between. CDR3 length: 11 amino acids. This chain's CDR3 is CSVAGEETQYF. As DNA, the CDR3 is TGCAGCGTTGCAGGGGAGGAGACCCAGTACTTC.

CDR3 sequence reads: CASSQDHWQGRATNEKLFF. The CDR3 DNA sequence: TGCGCCAGCAGCCAAGATCATTGGCAGGGCAGAGCAACTAATGAAAAACTGTTTTTT. The rearrangement uses TRBV4-1 and TRBJ1-4; possibly TRBD1 for D (5 bases). Germline V CDR1 and CDR2: MGHRA, YSYEKL. Deletions cut 0 bases from V and 0 bases from J, with 17 bases between. This CDR3 spans 19 amino acids.

The gene calls are TRBV29-1 and TRBJ2-2; no clear D. The V and J ends lost 7 bases and 0 bases respectively, with 9 bases between them. The CDR3 extends over 13 amino acids. The germline V gene has CDR1 SQVTM and CDR2 ANQGSEA. The CDR3 DNA reads as TGCAGCGCAAAAGAGGCGAACACCGGGGAGCTGTTTTTT. Translation gives CSAKEANTGELFF.

The chain has TRBV7-7 and TRBJ2-3; TRBD1 might be the D (7 bases). Trimming stripped 5 bases from V and 1 base from J, with 13 bases between. Germline V lookup: CDR1 SSHAT, CDR2 FNYEAQ (reference sequence). The CDR3 has 15 residues. The CDR3 DNA reads as TGTGCCAGCAGCGCAGGGGGGTTGGGCACAGATACGCAGTATTTT. Protein: CASSAGGLGTDTQYF.